Presented here are 23 T cell receptor beta chains from one specimen sequenced in a study of blood T cell repertoires in COVID-19. TCRdb keeps only in-frame clones here, not all; method: immunoSEQ multiplex PCR. The sample yields around 300,000 clones, about nine tenths seen once. Sequenced input: peripheral blood. Every receptor here comes from a woman in her forties or fifties with COVID-19, enrolled during active disease.

The chain recombines TRBV2 with TRBJ1-1; a possible D gene is TRBD1 (6 bases). The V gene lost 1 base and the J gene lost 2 bases, with 11 bases spanning the gap. The CDR3 runs to 15 residues. Germline CDR1 SNHLY, CDR2 FYNNEI. The CDR3, as DNA: TGTGCCAGCAGTGAAGAAAGACAGGTAAACACTGAAGCTTTCTTT. Translation: CASSEERQVNTEAFF.

The rearrangement links TRBV15 to TRBJ1-1; no firm D call. The CDR3 is 13 residues long. Trimming cost V 5 bases and J 1 base, with 8 bases left between them. Germline V lookup: CDR1 LNHNV, CDR2 YYDKDF (reference sequence). Written as DNA, the CDR3 is TGTGCCACCAGCGAAACACGGAACACTGAAGCTTTCTTT. Translated: CATSETRNTEAFF.

The chain links TRBV6-5 to TRBJ2-3, with 7 bases that match TRBD2. In germline, CDR1 is MNHEY, CDR2 SVGAGI. V lost 6 bases to trimming and J lost 1 base; unmatched junction nucleotides: 4. The CDR3 has 14 residues. The CDR3 DNA sequence: TGTGCCAGCAGGCGACTAGCTCGCACAGATACGCAGTATTTT. The encoded protein is CASRRLARTDTQYF.

The chain combines TRBV7-9 with TRBJ2-1; 11 bases agree with TRBD1. The CDR3 sequence is 15 residues long. Germline V gene data show CDR1 as SEHNR and CDR2 as FQNEAQ (reference sequence). Trimming removed 5 bases from V and 6 bases from J; junction bases left unmatched: 6. The CDR3 loop reads CASSTPDRGPNEQFF. In nucleotides, the CDR3 is TGTGCCAGCAGCACTCCGGACAGGGGGCCCAATGAGCAGTTCTTC.

The chain couples TRBV25-1 to TRBJ1-2, with TRBD1 identical over 9 bases. The ends lost 4 bases at V and 6 bases at J; junction bases unmatched: 6. CDR1 is MGHDK and CDR2 is SYGVNS in the germline V gene. The CDR3 covers 14 residues. The CDR3 DNA sequence: TGTGCCAGCAGTGGTTGGACAGGGGAAGATGGCTACACCTTC. It yields the protein CASSGWTGEDGYTF.

In regard to this clone: This CDR3 is also generated by other DNA sequences in the sample. The chain couples TRBV18 to TRBJ2-7; TRBD2 is a possible D gene (5 bases). Trimming removed 6 bases from V and 3 bases from J, with 12 bases in between. The CDR3 has 13 amino acids. Looked up from germline, CDR1 is KGHSH and CDR2 is LQKENI. CDR3 loop: CASSPSGSYEQYF. The CDR3 DNA sequence: TGTGCCAGCTCCCCGAGTGGGAGCTACGAGCAGTACTTC.

This clone has more than one count but fewer than ten. V usage is TRBV9 and J usage is TRBJ2-7; 10 bases fit TRBD1. Germline CDR1 and CDR2: SGDLS and YYNGEE. Trimming at V came to 2 bases and at J to 5 bases, leaving 4 bases not matched to a gene. The CDR3 loop spans 14 amino acids. The CDR3 DNA reads TGTGCCAGCAGCGTCGCCGGGACAGGGGACGAGCAGTACTTC. Amino acid sequence: CASSVAGTGDEQYF.

This chain joins TRBV27 and TRBJ1-1; 9 positions match TRBD1. Losses at the gene ends were 8 bases for V and 1 base for J; bases not matched to a gene: 5. The germline V gene has CDR1 MNHEY and CDR2 SMNVEV (reference sequence). The CDR3 has 14 residues. For the CDR3, the DNA is TGTGCCAGCGCCCGGGACAGGGAGAACACTGAAGCTTTCTTT. It is translated as CASARDRENTEAFF.

The rearrangement joins TRBV29-1 to TRBJ1-2; TRBD1 matches 12 bases. The CDR3 loop spans 13 amino acids. Germline CDR1 and CDR2: SQVTM and ANQGSEA. The trim removed 8 bases at V and 8 bases at J, leaving 9 bases unmatched. The CDR3 loop reads CSTVGQGAGGYTF. The CDR3 nucleotides read TGCAGCACGGTGGGACAGGGGGCCGGCGGCTACACCTTC.

V is TRBV30 and J is TRBJ1-2; D not certain. Trimming took 3 bases from V and 7 from J, leaving 9 bases between them. There are 11 residues in the CDR3. The V gene's germline CDR1 is GTSNPN and CDR2 SVGIG (reference sequence). The CDR3: CAWSAGVGYTF. Here the CDR3 DNA reads TGTGCCTGGAGCGCCGGGGTTGGCTACACCTTC.

This chain links TRBV7-9 with TRBJ2-7; D perhaps matches TRBD2 (6 bases). The germline V gene encodes CDR1 SEHNR and CDR2 FQNEAQ (reference sequence). The V and J ends lost 5 bases and 5 bases respectively, with 19 bases between them. The length of the CDR3 is 15 residues. CDR3 amino acids: CASSPDGGRADEQYF. CDR3 nucleotides: TGTGCCAGCAGCCCGGACGGGGGACGGGCGGACGAGCAGTACTTC.

The gene calls are TRBV30 and TRBJ2-7, with 9 bases aligning to TRBD1. Germline values: CDR1 GTSNPN, CDR2 SVGIG (reference sequence). This CDR3 contains 14 residues. With 5 bases clipped from V and 1 base from J, the junction kept 6 bases outside the gene matches. CDR3 DNA: TGTGCCTGGTCGGGGACAGGGCCTTCCTACGAGCAGTACTTC. Protein: CAWSGTGPSYEQYF.

The rearrangement joins TRBV5-1 to TRBJ2-3; weak D call: TRBD2 (6 bases). The germline V and J ends were trimmed by 0 bases and 6 bases, with 17 bases remaining between them. CDR1 SGHRS and CDR2 YFSETQ come from the germline V gene. CDR3 length equals 16 residues. CDR3 coding DNA: TGCGCCAGCAGCTTGGCCCACCGGGCTGGGGGGGATACGCAGTATTTT. This gives the protein CASSLAHRAGGDTQYF.

The chain has TRBV11-3 and TRBJ2-1; the match to TRBD2 covers 10 bases. The CDR3 is 16 residues long. With 3 bases clipped from V and 4 bases from J, the junction kept 6 bases outside the gene matches. Germline V lookup: CDR1 SGHNT, CDR2 YENEEA. The CDR3 DNA follows: TGTGCCAGCAGCTTGACCGCTAGCGGGAGTTACAATGAGCAGTTCTTC. Amino acids: CASSLTASGSYNEQFF.

This clone was counted once. This chain links TRBV29-1 with TRBJ2-3; the match to TRBD1 covers 7 bases. Trimming took 4 bases from V and 5 from J; bases not matched to a gene: 9. The CDR3 totals 14 residues. Per germline, CDR1 SQVTM and CDR2 ANQGSEA. The CDR3 DNA is TGCAGCGTTGGGAAGGGACAGTTGGGAGATACGCAGTATTTT. Amino acids: CSVGKGQLGDTQYF.

The J gene is TRBJ1-1, the V gene TRBV6-4, with D possibly being TRBD1 (6 bases). The V gene's germline CDR1 is MRHNA and CDR2 SNTAGT. The CDR3 is 13 amino acids. Deletions cut 4 bases from V and 7 bases from J, with 13 bases between. Here the CDR3 reads CASSGGPVSEAFF. The CDR3, as DNA: TGTGCCAGCAGTGGGGGGCCAGTTAGTGAAGCTTTCTTT.

This chain uses TRBV20-1 with TRBJ2-5; D may be TRBD2 (6 bases). This CDR3 is 11 amino acids long. The V end lost 6 bases, the J end lost 5 bases, and 10 bases lay between the germline ends. Germline-derived CDR1 and CDR2 are DFQATT and SNEGSKA (reference sequence). CDR3 in DNA: TGCAGTGCCGGGGGAGGTGAGACCCAGTACTTC. It codes for CSAGGGETQYF.

This chain uses TRBV27 with TRBJ2-2; D is possibly TRBD2 (5 bases). Trimming shortened V by 5 bases and J by 6 bases, and 10 bases separated the two germline ends. Germline V gives CDR1 MNHEY, CDR2 SMNVEV (reference sequence). The CDR3 is made up of 13 amino acids. Here the CDR3 DNA reads TGTGCCAGCAGTGAGGGTTGGGCCGGGGAGCTGTTTTTT. Encoded protein: CASSEGWAGELFF.

This sequence joins TRBV24-1 and TRBJ1-5, with D perhaps TRBD1 (6 bases). The germline V gene encodes CDR1 KGHDR and CDR2 SFDVKD. V gave up 9 bases and J gave up 4 bases, with 21 bases separating them. The CDR3 is 16 residues long. The CDR3 region has the DNA TGTGCCACCGGGTCCCGGGACAATAGACCGAATCAGCCCCAGCATTTT. Amino acids: CATGSRDNRPNQPQHF.

V and J are TRBV25-1 and TRBJ1-4; the D is unclear. V lost 2 bases, J lost 7 bases, and 11 bases lay in between. The CDR3 has 14 amino acids. The germline CDR1 and CDR2 sequences are MGHDK and SYGVNS. The CDR3 coding sequence is TGTGCCAGCAGTGAAGGGTTCGAGGGTGAAAAACTGTTTTTT. It translates to CASSEGFEGEKLFF.

The chain recombines TRBV5-1 with TRBJ2-1; 9 bases fit TRBD2. J lost 6 bases, V lost 4 bases, and 11 bases had no gene match. Germline V gene data show CDR1 as SGHRS and CDR2 as YFSETQ. This CDR3 comprises 16 residues. The CDR3 spells CASSAPLAGGGNEQFF. The DNA for the CDR3 is TGCGCCAGCAGCGCCCCCCTGGCGGGAGGGGGCAATGAGCAGTTCTTC. Drawing the rest from reference TRBV5-1 and TRBJ2-1, the complete variable domain is KAGVTQTPRYLIKTRGQQVTLSCSPISGHRSVSWYQQTPGQGLQFLFEYFSETQRNKGNFPGRFSGRQFSNSRSEMNVSTLELGDSALYLCASSAPLAGGGNEQFFGPGTRLTVL.

This clone was detected only once. This rearrangement joins TRBV20-1 to TRBJ1-1; D unresolved. The CDR3 runs to 11 residues. Germline CDR1 reads DFQATT; CDR2 reads SNEGSKA (reference sequence). V was cut by 3 bases and J by 7 bases, with 9 bases left in between. The CDR3 here is CSASPTVEAFF. In DNA form, the CDR3 reads TGCAGTGCTAGCCCAACGGTTGAAGCTTTCTTT.

This clone appeared a single time. The chain joins TRBV12-3 or TRBV12-4 to TRBJ2-1; D is unclear. This CDR3 comprises 13 residues. Trimming removed 3 bases from V and 0 bases from J, with 3 bases in between. The CDR3 DNA sequence: TGTGCCAGCAGTTTTATCTCCTACAATGAGCAGTTCTTC. Amino acids: CASSFISYNEQFF.